These T cell receptor beta chains were read from a single sample in a study of cytomegalovirus exposure and HLA in healthy donors. Repertoires were generated with immunoSEQ multiplex PCR, while TCRdb's copy carries only in-frame clones and drops some. The sample consists of about 260,000 clones, about nine tenths of them appearing once. The material sequenced was PBMCs. The receptors stem from a woman between 25 and 40 years old in good health and CMV-seronegative. CDR3s include the opening cysteine and the closing phenylalanine or tryptophan. Each record gives: D gene, clone size, V gene, J gene, CDR3 DNA, CDR3 protein. D genes are given only for firm matches. A clone size is listed for some rows: how often the clone was seen (once, few, many), or a class if it is expanded.

d_gene: NA; abundance: NA; v_gene: TRBV27; j_gene: TRBJ1-1; CDR3nt: TGTGCCAGCAGTTTCGGGGCGGTGAACACTGAAGCTTTCTTT; CDR3aa: CASSFGAVNTEAFF
d_gene: NA; abundance: NA; v_gene: TRBV10-2; j_gene: TRBJ2-7; CDR3nt: TGCGCCAGCAGTCCAGGGTCCCTGGGAAACTACGAGCAGTACTTC; CDR3aa: CASSPGSLGNYEQYF
d_gene: NA; abundance: few; v_gene: TRBV28; j_gene: TRBJ2-3; CDR3nt: TGTGCCAGCAGTTTCACAGATACGCAGTATTTT; CDR3aa: CASSFTDTQYF
d_gene: NA; abundance: NA; v_gene: TRBV27; j_gene: TRBJ2-7; CDR3nt: TGTGCCAGCAGTTTACTGGACGGGGCCTACGAGCAGTACTTC; CDR3aa: CASSLLDGAYEQYF
d_gene: TRBD1; abundance: NA; v_gene: TRBV5-8; j_gene: TRBJ1-5; CDR3nt: TGTGCCAGCAGCTTGGGACAGGGCCAGCCCCAGCATTTT; CDR3aa: CASSLGQGQPQHF
d_gene: NA; abundance: NA; v_gene: TRBV29-1; j_gene: TRBJ2-2; CDR3nt: TGCAGCGTTGAAGGGCAGAACACCGGGGAGCTGTTTTTT; CDR3aa: CSVEGQNTGELFF
d_gene: NA; abundance: NA; v_gene: TRBV7-2; j_gene: TRBJ2-1; CDR3nt: TGTGCCAGCAGCAACTCTATCAATGAGCAGTTCTTC; CDR3aa: CASSNSINEQFF
d_gene: TRBD1; abundance: NA; v_gene: TRBV13; j_gene: TRBJ1-1; CDR3nt: TGTGCCAGCAGCCCCCGGGGGAGGGGGCGGGAGAGGAACACTGAAGCTTTCTTT; CDR3aa: CASSPRGRGRERNTEAFF
d_gene: TRBD1; abundance: NA; v_gene: TRBV5-1; j_gene: TRBJ1-1; CDR3nt: TGCGCCAGCAGCCAGGACAGGGCGAAAGCTAACACTGAAGCTTTCTTT; CDR3aa: CASSQDRAKANTEAFF
d_gene: NA; abundance: NA; v_gene: TRBV7-3; j_gene: TRBJ2-2; CDR3nt: TGTGCCAGCAGCTTAACCCAGAACACCGGGGAGCTGTTTTTT; CDR3aa: CASSLTQNTGELFF
d_gene: NA; abundance: once; v_gene: TRBV30; j_gene: TRBJ1-4; CDR3nt: TGTGCCTGGAGGCGACAGGCGTTGGCTAATGAAAAACTGTTTTTT; CDR3aa: CAWRRQALANEKLFF
d_gene: NA; abundance: NA; v_gene: TRBV10-1; j_gene: TRBJ2-7; CDR3nt: TGCGCCAGCAGATGGGGAAGGGCGGGTTACGAGCAGTACTTC; CDR3aa: CASRWGRAGYEQYF
d_gene: TRBD1; abundance: NA; v_gene: TRBV7-2; j_gene: TRBJ2-3; CDR3nt: TGTGCCAGCAGCGCTTCCAGGGGGATAGATACGCAGTATTTT; CDR3aa: CASSASRGIDTQYF
d_gene: NA; abundance: NA; v_gene: TRBV7-8; j_gene: TRBJ1-5; CDR3nt: TGTGCCAGCAGCGGCAGCGGACAAAGCAATCAGCCCCAGCATTTT; CDR3aa: CASSGSGQSNQPQHF
d_gene: TRBD2; abundance: NA; v_gene: TRBV11-1; j_gene: TRBJ2-6; CDR3nt: TGTGCCAGCAGCCCCGGGCGGGAGGCCCCAACTGGGGCCAACGTCCTGACTTTC; CDR3aa: CASSPGREAPTGANVLTF
d_gene: TRBD2; abundance: NA; v_gene: TRBV9; j_gene: TRBJ2-2; CDR3nt: TGTGCCAGCAGCGTGGGACTAGCGGGAGGACTGAACACCGGGGAGCTGTTTTTT; CDR3aa: CASSVGLAGGLNTGELFF
d_gene: TRBD2; abundance: NA; v_gene: TRBV5-1; j_gene: TRBJ2-1; CDR3nt: TGCGCCAGCAGCTTGGCCTCCTTCGGGACTAGCTCCTACAATGAGCAGTTCTTC; CDR3aa: CASSLASFGTSSYNEQFF
d_gene: NA; abundance: NA; v_gene: TRBV5-1; j_gene: TRBJ2-7; CDR3nt: TGCGCCAGCCGCCCTACAGGGAGGGTCCTTTACGAGCAGTACTTC; CDR3aa: CASRPTGRVLYEQYF
d_gene: NA; abundance: NA; v_gene: TRBV11-3; j_gene: TRBJ2-3; CDR3nt: TGTGCCAGCACCCCGTGGTGGATGGTAAGACGGGAGAGTTACTCAGATACGCAGTATTTT; CDR3aa: CASTPWWMVRRESYSDTQYF
d_gene: TRBD2; abundance: NA; v_gene: TRBV11-2; j_gene: TRBJ2-7; CDR3nt: TGTGCCAGCAGCTTAGCGGGAGGTTCCACCTACGAGCAGTACTTC; CDR3aa: CASSLAGGSTYEQYF
d_gene: NA; abundance: NA; v_gene: TRBV10-3; j_gene: TRBJ2-7; CDR3nt: TGTGCCATCAGTGAGCCTGCGTTTAGCAGGGATCCCTACGAGCAGTACTTC; CDR3aa: CAISEPAFSRDPYEQYF
d_gene: TRBD2; abundance: NA; v_gene: TRBV29-1; j_gene: TRBJ2-7; CDR3nt: TGCAGCGTTGCTAGCGGGAGTGGTCACGAGCAGTACTTC; CDR3aa: CSVASGSGHEQYF
d_gene: NA; abundance: NA; v_gene: TRBV29-1; j_gene: TRBJ2-5; CDR3nt: TGCAGCGTTGAAGTAGGGGGCGGCGGGGGTGCCTTCCAAGAGACCCAGTACTTC; CDR3aa: CSVEVGGGGGAFQETQYF
d_gene: NA; abundance: NA; v_gene: TRBV6-1; j_gene: TRBJ1-5; CDR3nt: TGTGCCAGCAGTGATATAGGCCAGCCCCAGCATTTT; CDR3aa: CASSDIGQPQHF
d_gene: TRBD2; abundance: NA; v_gene: TRBV4-3; j_gene: TRBJ2-5; CDR3nt: TGCGCCAGCAGCCAAGCCCAGACTAGCGCCTCACAAGAGACCCAGTACTTC; CDR3aa: CASSQAQTSASQETQYF
d_gene: NA; abundance: NA; v_gene: TRBV6-5; j_gene: TRBJ2-1; CDR3nt: TGTGCCAGCCGCTCAACGGGTGAGCAGTTCTTC; CDR3aa: CASRSTGEQFF
d_gene: TRBD2; abundance: NA; v_gene: TRBV7-8; j_gene: TRBJ2-7; CDR3nt: TGTGCCAGCAGCTTAGGTAGGACTAGCGGATACGAGCAGTACTTC; CDR3aa: CASSLGRTSGYEQYF
d_gene: NA; abundance: NA; v_gene: TRBV5-4; j_gene: TRBJ1-2; CDR3nt: TGTGCCAGCAGCTTGTATGGAACAGGGAGAAAGTATGGCTACACCTTC; CDR3aa: CASSLYGTGRKYGYTF
d_gene: NA; abundance: NA; v_gene: TRBV29-1; j_gene: TRBJ2-3; CDR3nt: TGCAGCGTTTCCGGCCTTAGCACAGATACGCAGTATTTT; CDR3aa: CSVSGLSTDTQYF
d_gene: TRBD1; abundance: NA; v_gene: TRBV4-3; j_gene: TRBJ1-1; CDR3nt: TGCGCCAGCAGCCAAGCAACCTCGGACAGGGGGGAAACTGAAGCTTTCTTT; CDR3aa: CASSQATSDRGETEAFF
d_gene: NA; abundance: NA; v_gene: TRBV9; j_gene: TRBJ2-5; CDR3nt: TGTGCCAGCAGCGTAGCTGGGGGAAGCGGGGAGACCCAGTACTTC; CDR3aa: CASSVAGGSGETQYF
d_gene: NA; abundance: NA; v_gene: TRBV9; j_gene: TRBJ2-3; CDR3nt: TGTGCCAGCAGCGTAGGAGACTCAGCAGATACGCAGTATTTT; CDR3aa: CASSVGDSADTQYF
d_gene: TRBD1; abundance: NA; v_gene: TRBV18; j_gene: TRBJ2-2; CDR3nt: TGTGCCAGCTCACCGGGACAGAAGAACACCGGGGAGCTGTTTTTT; CDR3aa: CASSPGQKNTGELFF
d_gene: NA; abundance: NA; v_gene: TRBV7-2; j_gene: TRBJ2-3; CDR3nt: TGTGCCAGCAGCTTAACTAGAGCAGATACGCAGTATTTT; CDR3aa: CASSLTRADTQYF
d_gene: TRBD1; abundance: once; v_gene: TRBV27; j_gene: TRBJ2-1; CDR3nt: TGTGCCAGCAGTCCCTTGACAGGGGGTTACAATGAGCAGTTCTTC; CDR3aa: CASSPLTGGYNEQFF
d_gene: NA; abundance: NA; v_gene: TRBV2; j_gene: TRBJ1-4; CDR3nt: TGTGCCAGCAGTGAGAGGGGGTGGGGTGAAAAACTGTTTTTT; CDR3aa: CASSERGWGEKLFF
d_gene: NA; abundance: NA; v_gene: TRBV6-5; j_gene: TRBJ1-2; CDR3nt: TGTGCCAGCAGTACGACCCCGAACGGACGCAATGGCTACACCTTC; CDR3aa: CASSTTPNGRNGYTF
d_gene: NA; abundance: NA; v_gene: TRBV9; j_gene: TRBJ2-6; CDR3nt: TGTGCCAGCAGCGTAGGGTCTGGGGCCAACGTCCTGACTTTC; CDR3aa: CASSVGSGANVLTF
d_gene: TRBD1; abundance: NA; v_gene: TRBV29-1; j_gene: TRBJ2-5; CDR3nt: TGCAGCGTCACTACACTTGGGACAGGCCAAGAGACCCAGTACTTC; CDR3aa: CSVTTLGTGQETQYF
d_gene: TRBD2; abundance: NA; v_gene: TRBV29-1; j_gene: TRBJ2-1; CDR3nt: TGCAGCGTTGGAAGACTAGCGGGTCCTCGTTCCTACAATGAGCAGTTCTTC; CDR3aa: CSVGRLAGPRSYNEQFF
d_gene: TRBD2; abundance: NA; v_gene: TRBV19; j_gene: TRBJ2-7; CDR3nt: TGTGCCAGTAGCCCCCTGGCGGGGGGACCCGAGCAGTACTTC; CDR3aa: CASSPLAGGPEQYF
d_gene: TRBD1; abundance: NA; v_gene: TRBV2; j_gene: TRBJ2-7; CDR3nt: TGTGCCAGCATGATCACCCGGGACAGGGCGGGCGAGCAGTACTTC; CDR3aa: CASMITRDRAGEQYF
d_gene: NA; abundance: NA; v_gene: TRBV7-6; j_gene: TRBJ2-2; CDR3nt: TGTGCCAGCACCTTGGGGGCGCAGGTCACCGGGGAGCTGTTTTTT; CDR3aa: CASTLGAQVTGELFF
d_gene: TRBD1; abundance: NA; v_gene: TRBV28; j_gene: TRBJ1-1; CDR3nt: TGTGCCAGCAGGCTTACAGGGGACACTGAAGCTTTCTTT; CDR3aa: CASRLTGDTEAFF
d_gene: TRBD2; abundance: NA; v_gene: TRBV4-1; j_gene: TRBJ2-7; CDR3nt: TGCGCCAGCAGCGACACCCTAGCGGGAGGGACCTACGAGCAGTACTTC; CDR3aa: CASSDTLAGGTYEQYF
d_gene: NA; abundance: NA; v_gene: TRBV4-1; j_gene: TRBJ1-1; CDR3nt: TGCGCCAGCAGCCACCGTGTGGGCACTGAAGCTTTCTTT; CDR3aa: CASSHRVGTEAFF
d_gene: NA; abundance: NA; v_gene: TRBV13; j_gene: TRBJ2-2; CDR3nt: TGTGCCAGCAGCTTCGGGTTCACCGGGGAGCTGTTTTTT; CDR3aa: CASSFGFTGELFF
d_gene: TRBD1; abundance: NA; v_gene: TRBV7-2; j_gene: TRBJ1-2; CDR3nt: TGTGCCAGCAGCTTTTATCAGGGACAGGGGTATGGCTACACCTTC; CDR3aa: CASSFYQGQGYGYTF
d_gene: NA; abundance: NA; v_gene: TRBV7-9; j_gene: TRBJ2-7; CDR3nt: TGTGCCAGCAGCTTAGTAGGAACTACAGGGACCGAGCAGTACTTC; CDR3aa: CASSLVGTTGTEQYF
d_gene: NA; abundance: NA; v_gene: TRBV15; j_gene: TRBJ2-7; CDR3nt: TGTGCCACCAGCAGAGAGATGAGGTACGAGCAGTACTTC; CDR3aa: CATSREMRYEQYF
d_gene: NA; abundance: NA; v_gene: TRBV5-6; j_gene: TRBJ1-2; CDR3nt: TGTGCCAGCAGCTTGGCAGGGAATTCTAACTATGGCTACACCTTC; CDR3aa: CASSLAGNSNYGYTF
d_gene: TRBD2; abundance: NA; v_gene: TRBV11-2; j_gene: TRBJ2-1; CDR3nt: TGTGCCAGCAGCTTATCAATGACTAGCGGTTACAATGAGCAGTTCTTC; CDR3aa: CASSLSMTSGYNEQFF
d_gene: NA; abundance: NA; v_gene: TRBV7-9; j_gene: TRBJ1-4; CDR3nt: TGTGCCAGCAGCTGGACCGTCGATGAAAAACTGTTTTTT; CDR3aa: CASSWTVDEKLFF
d_gene: TRBD1; abundance: NA; v_gene: TRBV6-1; j_gene: TRBJ1-5; CDR3nt: TGTAAGACAGGGGTCAACAATCAGCCCCAGCATTTT; CDR3aa: CKTGVNNQPQHF
d_gene: NA; abundance: NA; v_gene: TRBV29-1; j_gene: TRBJ1-1; CDR3nt: TGCAGCGTTGACCCGATGGTAATGAACACTGAAGCTTTCTTT; CDR3aa: CSVDPMVMNTEAFF
d_gene: TRBD2; abundance: once; v_gene: TRBV6-6; j_gene: TRBJ2-7; CDR3nt: TGTGCCAGCAGTTACAGGGCGGGAGGGCTGGACGAGCAGTACTTC; CDR3aa: CASSYRAGGLDEQYF
d_gene: NA; abundance: NA; v_gene: TRBV29-1; j_gene: TRBJ2-7; CDR3nt: TGCAGCGTAATCGCGGCGCCCTACGAGCAGTACTTC; CDR3aa: CSVIAAPYEQYF